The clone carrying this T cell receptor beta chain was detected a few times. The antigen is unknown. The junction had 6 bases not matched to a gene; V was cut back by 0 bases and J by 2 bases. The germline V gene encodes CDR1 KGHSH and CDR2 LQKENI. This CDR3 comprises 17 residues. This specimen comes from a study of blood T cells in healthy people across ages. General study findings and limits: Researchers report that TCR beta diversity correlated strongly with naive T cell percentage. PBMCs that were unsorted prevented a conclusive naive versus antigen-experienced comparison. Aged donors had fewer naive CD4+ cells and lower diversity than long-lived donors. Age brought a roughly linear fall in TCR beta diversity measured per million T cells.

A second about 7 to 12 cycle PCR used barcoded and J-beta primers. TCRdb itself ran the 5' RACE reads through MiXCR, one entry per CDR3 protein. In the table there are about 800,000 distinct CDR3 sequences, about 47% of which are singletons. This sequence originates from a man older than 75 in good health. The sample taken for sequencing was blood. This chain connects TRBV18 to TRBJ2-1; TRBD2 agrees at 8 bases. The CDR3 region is CASSPPTGRDTYNEQFF. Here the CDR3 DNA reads TGTGCCAGCTCACCACCGACCGGGAGGGATACCTACAATGAGCAGTTCTTC.